Listed below are T cell receptor beta chains from one sample, sequenced in a study of blood T cells in healthy people across ages. TCRdb re-analysed the 5' RACE reads in MiXCR, keeping a single row per CDR3 protein. There are 1.5 million to 2 million distinct CDR3 sequences in the sample; over 25% occur only once, and 6.5% to 8.5% lies in the top ten. Source material: blood. The receptor set was obtained from a woman younger than 45 in good health. Each CDR3 is given with its conserved first and last residue. A D gene is named only where the DNA matches it firmly. The listing skips clone size in some rows; elsewhere it reads once, few, many or a size class.

v_gene,j_gene,len,abundance,d_gene,CDR3aa,CDR3nt
TRBV9,TRBJ2-3,19,.,TRBD2,CASSVATTSGGLPTDTQYF,TGTGCCAGCAGCGTAGCTACAACTAGCGGGGGACTACCCACAGATACGCAGTATTTT
TRBV24-1,TRBJ2-1,16,few,.,CATSDPTGTEDSEQFF,TGTGCCACCAGTGACCCTACCGGGACGGAGGATAGTGAGCAGTTCTTC
TRBV27,TRBJ1-4,12,few,.,CASSRDGEKLFF,TGTGCCAGCAGTCGGGACGGTGAAAAACTGTTTTTT
TRBV6-2/TRBV6-3,TRBJ1-1,16,.,.,CASRYNQGLMNTEAFF,TGTGCCAGCAGATACAATCAGGGACTTATGAACACTGAAGCTTTCTTT
TRBV2,TRBJ1-5,14,once,TRBD1,CASNRQGYNQPQHF,TGTGCCAGCAACAGACAGGGTTACAATCAGCCCCAGCATTTT
TRBV6-5,TRBJ2-2,14,few,.,CASSYKGEAGELFF,TGTGCCAGCAGTTACAAAGGGGAAGCCGGGGAGCTGTTTTTT
TRBV29-1,TRBJ1-1,12,.,TRBD1,CSEGQGASEAFF,TGCAGCGAGGGGCAGGGGGCCTCTGAAGCTTTCTTT
TRBV7-9,TRBJ2-5,16,.,.,CASNPGILGGRETQYF,TGTGCCAGCAATCCGGGGATACTAGGAGGAAGAGAGACCCAGTACTTC
TRBV7-2,TRBJ2-1,19,.,TRBD2,CASSWVGTSGAYKSIEQFF,TGTGCCAGCAGCTGGGTAGGGACTAGCGGGGCTTACAAGTCTATTGAGCAGTTCTTC
TRBV28,TRBJ2-2,14,.,TRBD1,CASRPTGPPGELFF,TGTGCCAGCCGACCGACAGGGCCGCCCGGGGAGCTGTTTTTT
TRBV5-1,TRBJ2-5,13,.,.,CASSSVADETQYF,TGCGCCAGCAGTTCGGTGGCGGACGAGACCCAGTACTTC
TRBV24-1,TRBJ2-7,15,.,TRBD2,CATSDSREKGYEQYF,TGTGCCACCAGTGATTCGCGGGAGAAAGGCTACGAGCAGTACTTC
TRBV20-1,TRBJ2-7,15,few,TRBD1,CSARGSGTGNYEQYF,TGCAGTGCTAGGGGATCCGGGACAGGAAACTACGAGCAGTACTTC
TRBV29-1,TRBJ2-2,15,once,TRBD1,CSASTDREATGELFF,TGCAGCGCTAGCACGGACAGGGAGGCGACCGGGGAGCTGTTTTTT
TRBV11-2,TRBJ1-2,16,few,.,CASSLDLVGTADGYTF,TGTGCCAGCAGCTTAGATCTCGTAGGGACTGCGGATGGCTACACCTTC
TRBV7-9,TRBJ2-5,14,.,.,CACSLGDSSETQYF,TGTGCCTGCAGCTTAGGTGACAGCTCGGAGACCCAGTACTTC
TRBV4-1,TRBJ2-1,18,few,.,CASSQVNILGGRGNEQFF,TGCGCCAGCAGCCAAGTTAACATCTTGGGAGGAAGGGGCAATGAGCAGTTCTTC
TRBV6-2/TRBV6-3,TRBJ2-7,14,few,.,CASSYGRGAYEQYF,TGTGCCAGCAGTTACGGTAGAGGAGCCTACGAGCAGTACTTC
TRBV20-1,TRBJ2-3,13,few,.,CSASLRVPDTQYF,TGCAGTGCTAGTTTACGAGTACCAGATACGCAGTATTTT
TRBV12-3/TRBV12-4,TRBJ2-3,15,few,.,CASSPRAWRTDTQYF,TGTGCCAGCAGCCCCCGGGCGTGGCGCACAGATACGCAGTATTTT
TRBV6-2/TRBV6-3,TRBJ1-1,11,few,.,CASSYRSEAFF,TGTGCCAGCAGTTACCGTTCTGAAGCTTTCTTT
TRBV20-1,TRBJ1-2,13,few,.,CSSTTGVDYGYTF,TGCAGTTCAACCACTGGGGTCGACTATGGCTACACCTTC
TRBV20-1,TRBJ1-2,15,many,.,CSASPPGYHAYGYTF,TGCAGTGCTAGCCCCCCCGGGTACCATGCTTATGGCTACACCTTC
TRBV3-1,TRBJ2-3,15,.,.,CAAADQGRNTDTQYF,TGTGCCGCAGCCGATCAGGGACGGAACACAGATACGCAGTATTTT
TRBV6-2/TRBV6-3,TRBJ2-1,14,.,.,CASSYLTGANEQFF,TGTGCCAGCAGTTACTTGACCGGGGCCAATGAGCAGTTCTTC
TRBV2,TRBJ2-1,15,.,TRBD1,CASSRTGGIPNEQFF,TGTGCCAGCAGCAGGACAGGGGGAATCCCCAATGAGCAGTTCTTC
TRBV15,TRBJ2-5,15,many,.,CATSRDGGPGETQYF,TGTGCCACCAGCAGAGACGGGGGGCCGGGAGAGACCCAGTACTTC
TRBV20-1,TRBJ1-4,14,few,TRBD1,CSARDDREDEKLFF,TGCAGTGCTAGAGACGACAGGGAGGATGAAAAACTGTTTTTT
TRBV15,TRBJ2-1,17,many,TRBD2,CATSRGPSGSSYNEQFF,TGTGCCACCAGCAGAGGTCCCAGCGGGAGCTCCTACAATGAGCAGTTCTTC
TRBV7-2,TRBJ2-5,13,many,TRBD2,CASSWEGRETQYF,TGTGCCAGCAGCTGGGAGGGTAGAGAGACCCAGTACTTC
TRBV5-5,TRBJ2-5,15,few,TRBD1,CASSGWTGLQETQYF,TGTGCCAGCAGCGGGTGGACAGGACTTCAAGAGACCCAGTACTTC
TRBV2,TRBJ1-2,15,.,TRBD1,CASSEEAGGGYGYTF,TGTGCCAGCAGTGAAGAGGCAGGGGGCGGCTATGGCTACACCTTC
TRBV7-2,TRBJ2-3,13,.,.,CASGRPPIDTQYF,TGTGCCAGCGGCCGCCCACCCATAGATACGCAGTATTTT
TRBV10-3,TRBJ2-1,12,few,TRBD1,CAIGGGTGEQFF,TGTGCCATCGGGGGGGGGACAGGGGAGCAGTTCTTC
TRBV20-1,TRBJ2-1,12,few,.,CSAPGLAKEQFF,TGCAGTGCTCCCGGACTGGCCAAGGAGCAGTTCTTC
TRBV12-3/TRBV12-4,TRBJ1-4,15,.,TRBD1,CASRRGTGDNEKLFF,TGTGCCAGCAGGCGCGGGACAGGAGATAATGAAAAACTGTTTTTT
TRBV20-1,TRBJ1-5,17,.,.,CSARDPHGTPSNQPQHF,TGCAGTGCTAGAGATCCCCACGGGACACCGAGCAATCAGCCCCAGCATTTT
TRBV20-1,TRBJ1-4,13,few,.,CSASGDGGEKLFF,TGCAGTGCTAGTGGGGACGGAGGTGAAAAACTGTTTTTT
TRBV20-1,TRBJ2-7,15,few,TRBD2,CSAFFSSSGRFEQYF,TGCAGTGCTTTTTTCTCCTCTAGCGGGCGATTTGAGCAGTACTTC
TRBV5-4,TRBJ2-5,14,many,.,CASNYGDTQETQYF,TGTGCCAGCAACTATGGGGACACCCAAGAGACCCAGTACTTC
TRBV5-1,TRBJ1-2,13,many,TRBD1,CASSLTGADGYTF,TGTGCCAGCAGTCTCACAGGGGCGGATGGCTACACCTTC
TRBV7-2,TRBJ2-7,14,.,.,CASSETGFSYEQYF,TGTGCCAGCAGCGAGACAGGATTCTCCTACGAGCAGTACTTC
TRBV2,TRBJ1-2,15,.,.,CASTLLPWNNYGYTF,TGTGCCAGCACGCTTTTGCCGTGGAACAACTATGGCTACACCTTC
TRBV7-8,TRBJ2-5,15,few,.,CASSPGTHPRETQYF,TGTGCCAGCAGCCCGGGGACCCACCCCCGGGAGACCCAGTACTTC
TRBV11-2,TRBJ1-2,16,many,TRBD1,CASSLGTGTSNYGYTF,TGTGCCAGCAGCTTAGGGACAGGGACATCTAACTATGGCTACACCTTC
TRBV7-2,TRBJ2-1,14,few,TRBD2,CASTVGGTQGSPFF,TGTGCCAGCACCGTGGGGGGGACCCAGGGTAGTCCGTTCTTC
TRBV14,TRBJ1-6,13,.,.,CASSRAFNSPLHF,TGTGCCAGCTCTAGGGCTTTCAATTCACCCCTCCACTTT
TRBV25-1,TRBJ2-4,15,many,.,CASSELEGAVGIQYF,TGTGCCAGCAGTGAATTGGAAGGGGCAGTCGGCATTCAGTACTTC
TRBV5-1,TRBJ2-3,14,.,.,CASTPYLSSSTQYF,TGCGCCAGCACGCCCTACCTTTCCTCCTCTACGCAGTATTTT
TRBV7-3,TRBJ2-3,13,.,.,CASSSNTADTQYF,TGTGCCAGCAGCTCAAACACAGCGGATACGCAGTATTTT
TRBV20-1,TRBJ2-2,13,few,TRBD2,CSGGGRAGGELFF,TGCAGTGGTGGCGGGAGGGCCGGCGGGGAGCTGTTTTTT
TRBV4-1,TRBJ2-7,15,many,.,CASSQDMGPHYEQYF,TGCGCCAGCAGCCAAGATATGGGCCCTCACTACGAGCAGTACTTC